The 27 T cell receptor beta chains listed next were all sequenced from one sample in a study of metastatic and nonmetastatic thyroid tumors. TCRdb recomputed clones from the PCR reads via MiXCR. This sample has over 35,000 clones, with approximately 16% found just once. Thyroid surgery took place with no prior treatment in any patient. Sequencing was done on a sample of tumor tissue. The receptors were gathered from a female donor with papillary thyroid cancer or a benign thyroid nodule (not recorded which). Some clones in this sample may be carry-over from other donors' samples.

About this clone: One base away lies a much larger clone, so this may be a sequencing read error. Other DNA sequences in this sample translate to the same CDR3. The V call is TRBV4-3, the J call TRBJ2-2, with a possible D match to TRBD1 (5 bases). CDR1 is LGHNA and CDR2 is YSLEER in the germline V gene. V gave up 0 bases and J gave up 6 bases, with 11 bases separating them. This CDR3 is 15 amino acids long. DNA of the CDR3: TGCGCCAGCAGCCAAGATCTGGGGCAACCCGGGGAGCTGTTTTTT. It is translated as CASSQDLGQPGELFF.

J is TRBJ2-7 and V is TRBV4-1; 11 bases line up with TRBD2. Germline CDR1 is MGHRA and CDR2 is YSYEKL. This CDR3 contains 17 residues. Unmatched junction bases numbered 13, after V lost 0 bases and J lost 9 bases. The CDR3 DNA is TGCGCCAGCAGCCAAGAACGACTAGCGGGACCGTCCTACTTGCAGTACTTC. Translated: CASSQERLAGPSYLQYF.

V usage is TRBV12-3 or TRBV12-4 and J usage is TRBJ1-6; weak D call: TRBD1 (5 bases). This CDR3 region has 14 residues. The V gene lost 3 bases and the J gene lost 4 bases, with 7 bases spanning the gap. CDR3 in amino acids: CASSLGGYNSPLHF. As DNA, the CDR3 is TGTGCCAGCAGTTTGGGGGGATATAATTCACCCCTCCACTTT.

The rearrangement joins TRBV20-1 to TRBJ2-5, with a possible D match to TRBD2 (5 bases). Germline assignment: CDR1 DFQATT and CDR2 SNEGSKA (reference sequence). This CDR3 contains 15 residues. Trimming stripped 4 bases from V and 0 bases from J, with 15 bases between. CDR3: CSANAFGVHQETQYF. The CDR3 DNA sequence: TGCAGTGCTAATGCTTTCGGGGTCCACCAAGAGACCCAGTACTTC.

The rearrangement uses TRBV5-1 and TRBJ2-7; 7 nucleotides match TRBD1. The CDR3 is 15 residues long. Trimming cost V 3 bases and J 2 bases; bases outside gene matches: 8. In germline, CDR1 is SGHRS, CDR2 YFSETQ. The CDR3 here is CASSSQGQPAYEQYF. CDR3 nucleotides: TGCGCCAGCAGCTCACAGGGACAGCCAGCCTACGAGCAGTACTTC.

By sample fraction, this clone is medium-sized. The CDR3 bases are TGTGCCACCAGCGCTGACAGATCGTGGGCTTTCTTT. Encoded protein: CATSADRSWAFF. The chain carries TRBV15 and TRBJ1-1, with D perhaps TRBD1 (5 bases). Per the germline V gene, CDR1 is LNHNV and CDR2 is YYDKDF (reference sequence). V gave up 5 bases and J gave up 11 bases, with 15 bases separating them. The CDR3 has 12 amino acids.

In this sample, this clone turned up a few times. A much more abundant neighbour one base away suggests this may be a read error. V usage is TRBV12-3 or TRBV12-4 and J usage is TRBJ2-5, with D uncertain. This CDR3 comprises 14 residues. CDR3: CASSLWAEEEPQYF. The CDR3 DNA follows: TGTGCCAGCAGTTTATGGGCTGAGGAAGAGCCCCAGTACTTC.

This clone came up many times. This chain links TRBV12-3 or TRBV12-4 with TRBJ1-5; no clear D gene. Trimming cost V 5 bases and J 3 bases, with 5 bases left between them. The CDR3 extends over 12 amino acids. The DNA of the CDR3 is TGTGCCAGCAGTGCCGACAATCAGCCCCAGCATTTT. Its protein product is CASSADNQPQHF.

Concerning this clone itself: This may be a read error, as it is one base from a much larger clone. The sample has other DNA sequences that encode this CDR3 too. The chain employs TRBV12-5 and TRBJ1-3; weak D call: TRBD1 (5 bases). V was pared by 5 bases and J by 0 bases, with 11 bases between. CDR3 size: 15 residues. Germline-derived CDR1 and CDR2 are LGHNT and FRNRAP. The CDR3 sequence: CASGKQVISGNTIYF. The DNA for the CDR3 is TGTGCTAGTGGTAAACAGGTTATCTCTGGAAACACCATATATTTT.

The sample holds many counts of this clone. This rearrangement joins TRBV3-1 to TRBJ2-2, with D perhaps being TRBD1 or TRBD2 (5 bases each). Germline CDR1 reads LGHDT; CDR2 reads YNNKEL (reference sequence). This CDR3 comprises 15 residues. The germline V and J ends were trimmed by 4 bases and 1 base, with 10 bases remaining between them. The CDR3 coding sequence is TGTGCCAGCAGCCTAAGAGGGGTGAACACCGGGGAGCTGTTTTTT. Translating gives CASSLRGVNTGELFF.

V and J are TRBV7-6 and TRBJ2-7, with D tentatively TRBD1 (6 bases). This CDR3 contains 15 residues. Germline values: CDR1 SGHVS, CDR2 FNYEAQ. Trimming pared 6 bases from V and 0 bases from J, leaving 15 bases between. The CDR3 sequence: CASRTGQGSSYEQYF. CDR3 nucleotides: TGTGCCAGCAGAACGGGACAAGGGAGCTCCTACGAGCAGTACTTC. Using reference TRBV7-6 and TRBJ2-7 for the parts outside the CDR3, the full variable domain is GAGVSQSPRYKVTKRGQDVALRCDPISGHVSLYWYRQALGQGPEFLTYFNYEAQQDKSGLPNDRFSAERPEGSISTLTIQRTEQRDSAMYRCASRTGQGSSYEQYFGPGTRLTVT.

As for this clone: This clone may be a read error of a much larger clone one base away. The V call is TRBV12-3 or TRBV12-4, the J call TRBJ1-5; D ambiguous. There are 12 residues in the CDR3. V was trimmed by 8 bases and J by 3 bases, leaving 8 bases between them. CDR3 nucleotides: TGTGCCAGCGGTACCGACAATCAGCCCCAGCATTTT. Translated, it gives CASGTDNQPQHF.

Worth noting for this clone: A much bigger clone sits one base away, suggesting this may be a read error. In nucleotides, the CDR3 is TGTGCCAGCAGTTTACTGGCCAGCATTAAGTACTTC. It is translated as CASSLLASIKYF. The chain uses TRBV12-3 or TRBV12-4 and TRBJ2-4, with no clear D. The CDR3 contains 12 residues.

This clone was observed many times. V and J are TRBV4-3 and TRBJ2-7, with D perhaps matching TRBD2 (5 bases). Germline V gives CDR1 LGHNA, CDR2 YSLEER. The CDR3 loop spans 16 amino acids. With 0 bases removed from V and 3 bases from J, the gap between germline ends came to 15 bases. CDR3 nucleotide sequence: TGCGCCAGCAGCCAAGATCGTTTGCGGGCGGGCTACGAGCAGTACTTC. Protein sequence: CASSQDRLRAGYEQYF.

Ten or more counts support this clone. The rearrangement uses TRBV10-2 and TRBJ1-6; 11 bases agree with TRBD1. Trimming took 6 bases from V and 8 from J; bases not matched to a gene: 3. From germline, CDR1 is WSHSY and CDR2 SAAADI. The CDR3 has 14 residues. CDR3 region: CASSADRGHSPLHF. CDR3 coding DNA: TGCGCCAGCAGCGCGGACAGGGGGCATTCACCCCTCCACTTT.

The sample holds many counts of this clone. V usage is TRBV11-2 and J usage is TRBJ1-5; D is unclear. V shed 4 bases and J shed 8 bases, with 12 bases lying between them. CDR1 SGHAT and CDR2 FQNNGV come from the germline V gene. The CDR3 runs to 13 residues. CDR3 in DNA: TGTGCCAGCAGCTCCCAATTAGGAGAGCCCCAGCATTTT. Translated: CASSSQLGEPQHF.

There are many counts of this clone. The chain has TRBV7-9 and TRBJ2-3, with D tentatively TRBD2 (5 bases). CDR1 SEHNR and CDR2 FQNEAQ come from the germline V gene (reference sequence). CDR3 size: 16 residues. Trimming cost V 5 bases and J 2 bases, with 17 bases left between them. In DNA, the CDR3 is TGTGCCAGCAGCCCCCTCGGGGTAGCTCCCACAGATACGCAGTATTTT. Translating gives CASSPLGVAPTDTQYF.

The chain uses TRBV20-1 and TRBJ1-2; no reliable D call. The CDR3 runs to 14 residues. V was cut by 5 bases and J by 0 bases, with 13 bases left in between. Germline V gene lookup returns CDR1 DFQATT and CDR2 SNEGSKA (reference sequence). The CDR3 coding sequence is TGCAGTGCTCCGACAAGACTATCTAACTATGGCTACACCTTC. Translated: CSAPTRLSNYGYTF.

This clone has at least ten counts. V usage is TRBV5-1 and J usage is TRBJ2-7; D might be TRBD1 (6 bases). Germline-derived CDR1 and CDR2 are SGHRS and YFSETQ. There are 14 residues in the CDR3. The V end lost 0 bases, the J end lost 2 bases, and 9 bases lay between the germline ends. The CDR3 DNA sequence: TGCGCCAGCAGCTTGGAACAGGGTGCCTACGAGCAGTACTTC. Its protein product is CASSLEQGAYEQYF.

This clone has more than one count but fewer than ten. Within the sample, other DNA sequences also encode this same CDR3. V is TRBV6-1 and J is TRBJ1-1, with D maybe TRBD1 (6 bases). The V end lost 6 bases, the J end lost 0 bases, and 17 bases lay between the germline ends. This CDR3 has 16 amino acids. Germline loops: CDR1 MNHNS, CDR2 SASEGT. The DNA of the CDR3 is TGTGCCAGCAGGAGAACCGGTACAGGGCTGAACACTGAAGCTTTCTTT. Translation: CASRRTGTGLNTEAFF.

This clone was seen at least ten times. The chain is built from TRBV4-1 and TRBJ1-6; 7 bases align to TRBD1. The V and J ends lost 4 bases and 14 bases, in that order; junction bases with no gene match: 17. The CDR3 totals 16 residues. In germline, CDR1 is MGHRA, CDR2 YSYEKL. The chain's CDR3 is CASSLGTDSNKGTLHF. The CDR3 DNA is TGCGCCAGCAGCCTCGGGACAGACTCTAACAAGGGCACCCTCCACTTT.

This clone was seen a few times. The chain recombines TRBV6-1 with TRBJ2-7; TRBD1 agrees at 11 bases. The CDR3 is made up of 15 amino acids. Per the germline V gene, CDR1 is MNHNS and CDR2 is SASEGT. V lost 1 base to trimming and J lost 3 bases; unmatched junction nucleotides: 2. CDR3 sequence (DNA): TGTGCCAGCAGTGAAGAAGGGACAGGGGGCTACGAGCAGTACTTC. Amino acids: CASSEEGTGGYEQYF.

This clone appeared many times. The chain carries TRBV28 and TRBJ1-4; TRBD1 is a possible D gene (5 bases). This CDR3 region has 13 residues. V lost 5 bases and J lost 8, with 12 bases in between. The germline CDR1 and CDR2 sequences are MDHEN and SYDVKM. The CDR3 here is CASSNNPGEKLFF. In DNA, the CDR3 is TGTGCCAGCAGTAACAATCCAGGGGAAAAACTGTTTTTT.

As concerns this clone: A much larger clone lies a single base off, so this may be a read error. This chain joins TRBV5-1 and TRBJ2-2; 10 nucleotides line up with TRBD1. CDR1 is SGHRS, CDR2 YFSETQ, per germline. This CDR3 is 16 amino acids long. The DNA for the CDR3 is TGCGCCAGCAGCTCTTTCGGGACAGGGGTCACCGCGGAGCTGTCTTTT. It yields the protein CASSSFGTGVTAELSF.

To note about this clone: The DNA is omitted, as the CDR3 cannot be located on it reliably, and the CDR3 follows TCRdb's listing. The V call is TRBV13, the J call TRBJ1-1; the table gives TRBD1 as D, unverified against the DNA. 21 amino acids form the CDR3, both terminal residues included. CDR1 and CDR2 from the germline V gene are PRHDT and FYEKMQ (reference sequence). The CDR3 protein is CASSLRGGNEQFFGPGTEAFF.

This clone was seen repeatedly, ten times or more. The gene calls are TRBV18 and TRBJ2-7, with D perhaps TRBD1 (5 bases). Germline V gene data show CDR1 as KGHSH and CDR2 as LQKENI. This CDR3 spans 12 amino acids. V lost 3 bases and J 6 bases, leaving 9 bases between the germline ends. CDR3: CASSPQGFEQYF. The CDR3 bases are TGTGCCAGCTCACCTCAGGGTTTCGAGCAGTACTTC.

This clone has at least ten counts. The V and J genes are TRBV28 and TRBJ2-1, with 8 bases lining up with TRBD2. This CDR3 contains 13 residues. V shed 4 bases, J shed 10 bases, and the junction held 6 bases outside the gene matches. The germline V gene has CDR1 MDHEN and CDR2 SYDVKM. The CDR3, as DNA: TGTGCCAGCAGTTCACCTCGACTAGCGGAGCAGTTCTTC. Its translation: CASSSPRLAEQFF.